This T cell receptor (beta chain) stems from a study of T cells after posttransplantation cyclophosphamide. Treatment was busulfan-fludarabine conditioning, a marrow graft, and cyclophosphamide on days +3 and +4. Germline V lookup: CDR1 MNHEY, CDR2 SMNVEV (reference sequence). This CDR3 is built from 17 residues. V was clipped by 2 bases and J by 2 bases; unmatched bases: 8. This table comes from immunoSEQ multiplex PCR, and its TCRdb copy is limited to in-frame clones, with some not included. This sample carries around 8,000 clones, none of them present only once. There are many counts of this clone.

J is TRBJ1-2 and V is TRBV27, with 10 bases fitting TRBD1. The specimen comprised PBMCs, sampled after allogeneic stem cell transplant with posttransplant cyclophosphamide. This sequence was found in a female patient in her fifties who received an allogeneic stem cell transplant from a related donor, was CMV-positive, and had no GVHD. Some T cells here may be from the graft donor. As DNA, the CDR3 is TGTGCCAGCAGTTTAGACTGGACAGGGGGATCGAACTATGGCTACACCTTC. Its protein is CASSLDWTGGSNYGYTF.